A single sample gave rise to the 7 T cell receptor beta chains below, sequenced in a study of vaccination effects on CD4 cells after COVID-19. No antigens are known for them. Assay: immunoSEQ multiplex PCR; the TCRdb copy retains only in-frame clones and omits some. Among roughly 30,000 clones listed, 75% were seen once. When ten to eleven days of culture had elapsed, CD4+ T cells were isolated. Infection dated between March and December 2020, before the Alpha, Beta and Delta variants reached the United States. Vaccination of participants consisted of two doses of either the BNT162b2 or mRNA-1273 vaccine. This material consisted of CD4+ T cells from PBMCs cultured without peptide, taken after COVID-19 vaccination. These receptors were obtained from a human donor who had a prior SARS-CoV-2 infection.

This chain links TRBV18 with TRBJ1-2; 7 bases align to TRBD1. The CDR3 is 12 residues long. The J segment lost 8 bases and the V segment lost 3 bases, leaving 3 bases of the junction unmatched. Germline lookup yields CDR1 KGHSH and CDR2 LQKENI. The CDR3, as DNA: TGTGCCAGCTCACCCACAGGGGACGGCTACACCTTC. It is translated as CASSPTGDGYTF.

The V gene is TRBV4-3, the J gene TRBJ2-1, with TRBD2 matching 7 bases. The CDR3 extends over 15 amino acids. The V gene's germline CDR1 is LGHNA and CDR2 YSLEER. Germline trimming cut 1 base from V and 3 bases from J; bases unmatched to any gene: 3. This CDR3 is CASSQARDYYNEQFF. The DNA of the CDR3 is TGCGCCAGCAGCCAAGCACGGGACTACTACAATGAGCAGTTCTTC.

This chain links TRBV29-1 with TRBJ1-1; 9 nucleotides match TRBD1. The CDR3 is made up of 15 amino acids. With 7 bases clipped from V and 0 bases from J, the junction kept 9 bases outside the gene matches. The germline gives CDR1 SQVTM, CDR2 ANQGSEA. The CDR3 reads CSAGTGWGMNTEAFF. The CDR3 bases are TGCAGCGCCGGGACAGGGTGGGGGATGAACACTGAAGCTTTCTTT.

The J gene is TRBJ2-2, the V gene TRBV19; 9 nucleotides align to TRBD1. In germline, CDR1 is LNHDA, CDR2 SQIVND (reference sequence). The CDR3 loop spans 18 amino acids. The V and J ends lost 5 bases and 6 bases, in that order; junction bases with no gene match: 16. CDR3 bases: TGTGCCAGTAGTCCCCCCCCCGCGGACAGGGGTTTTGCCGGGGAGCTGTTTTTT. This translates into CASSPPPADRGFAGELFF.

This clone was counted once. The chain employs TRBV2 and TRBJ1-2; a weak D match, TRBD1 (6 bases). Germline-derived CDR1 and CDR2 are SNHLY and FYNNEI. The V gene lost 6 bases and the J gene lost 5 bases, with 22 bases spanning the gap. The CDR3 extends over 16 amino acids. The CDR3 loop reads CASSAPDSDTFYGYTF. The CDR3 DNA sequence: TGTGCCAGCAGCGCCCCGGACAGCGACACATTTTATGGCTACACCTTC.

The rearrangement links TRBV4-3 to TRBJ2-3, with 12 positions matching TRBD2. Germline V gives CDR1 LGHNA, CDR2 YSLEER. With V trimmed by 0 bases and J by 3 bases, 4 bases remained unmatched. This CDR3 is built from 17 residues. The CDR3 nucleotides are TGCGCCAGCAGCCAAGATTTCGGGACTAGCGGGACAGATACGCAGTATTTT. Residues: CASSQDFGTSGTDTQYF.

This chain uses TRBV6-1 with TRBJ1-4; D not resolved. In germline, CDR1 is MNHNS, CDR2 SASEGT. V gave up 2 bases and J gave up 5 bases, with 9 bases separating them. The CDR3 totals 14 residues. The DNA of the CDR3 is TGTGCCAGCAGTGAATACCGGGGAAATGAAAAACTGTTTTTT. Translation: CASSEYRGNEKLFF.